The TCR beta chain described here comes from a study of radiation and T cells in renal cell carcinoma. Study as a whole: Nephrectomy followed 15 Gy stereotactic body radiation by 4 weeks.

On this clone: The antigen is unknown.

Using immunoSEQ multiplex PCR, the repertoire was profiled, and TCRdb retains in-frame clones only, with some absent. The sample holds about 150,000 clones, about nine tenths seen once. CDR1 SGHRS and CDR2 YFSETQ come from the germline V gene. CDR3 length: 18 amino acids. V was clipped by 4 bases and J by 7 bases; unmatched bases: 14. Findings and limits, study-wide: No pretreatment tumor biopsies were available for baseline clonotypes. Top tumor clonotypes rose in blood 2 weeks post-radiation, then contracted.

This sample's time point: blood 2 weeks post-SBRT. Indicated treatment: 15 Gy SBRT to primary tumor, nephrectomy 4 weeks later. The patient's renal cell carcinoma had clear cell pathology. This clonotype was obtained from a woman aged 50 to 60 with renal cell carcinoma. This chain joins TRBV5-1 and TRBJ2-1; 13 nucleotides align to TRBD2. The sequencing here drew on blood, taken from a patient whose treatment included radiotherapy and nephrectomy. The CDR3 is CASSLPLTSGGAMNEQFF. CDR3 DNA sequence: TGCGCCAGCAGCCTCCCCCTTACTAGCGGGGGGGCCATGAATGAGCAGTTCTTC.